This T cell receptor beta chain was identified during a study of T cells in Graves' hyperthyroidism and ophthalmopathy. Study-wide context: The initial diagnosis was the point when peripheral blood was collected, ahead of any treatment.

Amplified regions were TCR beta CDR3 sequences from RNA transcripts. A first-round RT-PCR of the TCR CDR3 used the HTBI primer set. Each CDR3 protein is one row after TCRdb ran MiXCR on the multiplex PCR reads. This table holds around 800,000 distinct CDR3 sequences, 38% found once. Trimming cost V 6 bases and J 7 bases, with 18 bases left between them. The CDR3 runs 14 residues. This clonotype was sampled from a man younger than 35 with Graves' hyperthyroidism. The chain links TRBV12-3 or TRBV12-4 to TRBJ1-2; D is uncertain. Material: blood. The CDR3 spells CASSFLAGEAGYTF. The CDR3 nucleotides are TGTGCCAGCAGCTTCTTAGCGGGAGAGGCTGGCTACACCTTC.